This T cell receptor (beta chain) was identified in a study of blood T cell repertoires in COVID-19. Study at large: Samples of COVID-19 (acute and convalescent) were obtained from the United States, Italy and Spain. In each case, the material was cDNA or gDNA derived from T cells, B-cell-depleted T cells, or PBMCs.

The CDR3 runs to 14 residues. The V gene end was trimmed by 6 bases and the J gene end by 7 bases; junction bases not matched to a gene: 10. Looked up from germline, CDR1 is MGHDK and CDR2 is SYGVNS. Original handling: Amplification from reference gene primers served as the basis for estimated nucleated cell counts. Produced via immunoSEQ multiplex PCR; TCRdb's table is partial and in-frame only. V and J calls and clone size come straight from that table; D and trimming were deduced from the DNA. The sample contains under 150,000 clones, around two thirds of which appear only once. This receptor was identified in a woman aged 70-85 years with acute or convalescent COVID-19. This chain links TRBV25-1 with TRBJ2-7; 9 bases are shared with TRBD1. Material: peripheral blood. CDR3 sequence: CASSRTGGDGEQYF. In DNA form, the CDR3 reads TGTGCCAGCAGCCGAACAGGGGGCGACGGGGAGCAGTACTTC.